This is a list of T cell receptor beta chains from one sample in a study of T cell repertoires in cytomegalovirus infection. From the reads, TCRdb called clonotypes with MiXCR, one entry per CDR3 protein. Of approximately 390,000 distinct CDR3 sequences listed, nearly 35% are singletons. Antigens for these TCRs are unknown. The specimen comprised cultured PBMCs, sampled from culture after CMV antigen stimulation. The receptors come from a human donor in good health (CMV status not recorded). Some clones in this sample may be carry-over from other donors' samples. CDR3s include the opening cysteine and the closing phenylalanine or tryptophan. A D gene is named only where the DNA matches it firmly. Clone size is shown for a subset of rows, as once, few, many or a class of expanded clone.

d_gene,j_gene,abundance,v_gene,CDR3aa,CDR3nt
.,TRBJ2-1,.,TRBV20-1,CSAKAANSYNEQFF,TGCAGTGCTAAAGCGGCCAACTCCTACAATGAGCAGTTCTTC
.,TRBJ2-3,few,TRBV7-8,CASSLGRAADTQYF,TGTGCCAGCAGCCTCGGGAGAGCGGCAGATACGCAGTATTTT
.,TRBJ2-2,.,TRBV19,CASSMIIGARGNTGELFF,TGTGCCAGTAGTATGATAATAGGAGCCAGGGGTAACACCGGGGAGCTGTTTTTT
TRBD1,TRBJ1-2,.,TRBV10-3,CAISDWLGQGDGYTF,TGTGCCATCAGTGACTGGTTGGGACAGGGTGATGGCTACACCTTC
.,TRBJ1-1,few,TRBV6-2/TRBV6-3,CASMKSQGLHTEAFF,TGTGCCAGCATGAAATCGCAGGGGCTGCACACTGAAGCTTTCTTT
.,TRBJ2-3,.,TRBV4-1,CASRRISTDTQYF,TGCGCCAGCAGGCGGATTAGCACAGATACGCAGTATTTT
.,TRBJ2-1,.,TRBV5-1,CASTRDTSNEQFF,TGCGCCAGCACCCGAGACACGAGTAATGAGCAGTTCTTC
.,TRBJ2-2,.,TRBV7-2,CASSLAQNTGELFF,TGTGCCAGCAGCTTAGCTCAGAACACCGGGGAGCTGTTTTTT
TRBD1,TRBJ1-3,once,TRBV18,CASSPRPGQESSGNTIYF,TGTGCCAGCTCACCGAGACCGGGACAGGAAAGCTCTGGAAACACCATATATTTT
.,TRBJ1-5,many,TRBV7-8,CASSLARQSNQPQHF,TGTGCCAGCAGCTTAGCGCGGCAGAGCAATCAGCCCCAGCATTTT
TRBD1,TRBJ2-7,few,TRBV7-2,CASSLYPIGQGSSYEQYF,TGTGCCAGCAGCTTATACCCGATAGGACAGGGGTCCTCCTACGAGCAGTACTTC
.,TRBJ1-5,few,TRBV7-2,CASSPGGEPQHF,TGTGCCAGCAGCCCGGGGGGGGAGCCCCAGCATTTT
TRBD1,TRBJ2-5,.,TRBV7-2,CASSPQQGFQETQYF,TGTGCCAGCAGCCCCCAACAGGGGTTCCAAGAGACCCAGTACTTC
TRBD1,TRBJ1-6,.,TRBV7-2,CASSPDRVTDSPLHF,TGTGCCAGCAGCCCCGACAGGGTTACAGATTCACCCCTCCACTTT
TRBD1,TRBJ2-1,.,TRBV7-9,CASSFSLGQGFNEQFF,TGTGCCAGCAGCTTTTCTTTGGGACAGGGGTTCAATGAGCAGTTCTTC
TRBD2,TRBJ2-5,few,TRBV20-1,CSAIGGSSRETQYF,TGCAGTGCTATCGGCGGGAGTAGTAGGGAGACCCAGTACTTC
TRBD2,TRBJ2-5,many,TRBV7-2,CASSPTGTSGETQYF,TGTGCCAGCAGCCCTACCGGGACTAGCGGGGAGACCCAGTACTTC
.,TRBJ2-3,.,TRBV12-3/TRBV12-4,CASSLKRAGKDTQYF,TGTGCCAGCAGTTTAAAGAGGGCCGGGAAGGACACGCAGTATTTT
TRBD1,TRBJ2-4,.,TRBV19,CASSMGQGAPGNIQYF,TGTGCCAGTAGTATGGGACAGGGGGCGCCTGGGAACATTCAGTACTTC
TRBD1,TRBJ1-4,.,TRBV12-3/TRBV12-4,CASRRDRGNEKLFF,TGTGCCAGCAGACGGGACAGGGGAAATGAAAAACTGTTTTTT
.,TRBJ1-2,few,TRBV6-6,CASSYSGRGDGYTF,TGTGCCAGCAGTTACTCAGGCAGGGGTGATGGCTACACCTTC
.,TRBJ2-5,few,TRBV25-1,CASSSTSGGRETQYF,TGTGCCAGCAGTTCTACCAGCGGAGGGCGGGAGACCCAGTACTTC
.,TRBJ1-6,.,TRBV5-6,CASSFSGSPYNSPLHF,TGTGCCAGCAGCTTTTCGGGGTCGCCCTATAATTCACCCCTCCACTTT
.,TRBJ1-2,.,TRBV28,CASTTRLGGARDYGYTF,TGTGCCAGCACAACGAGATTAGGGGGGGCGCGAGACTATGGCTACACCTTC
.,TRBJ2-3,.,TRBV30,CAWSVRSTDTQYF,TGTGCCTGGAGTGTACGGTCGACGGATACGCAGTATTTT
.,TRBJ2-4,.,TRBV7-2,CASSLAAGLAKNIQYF,TGTGCCAGCAGCTTAGCGGCAGGGTTAGCCAAAAACATTCAGTACTTC
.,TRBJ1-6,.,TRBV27,CASRFVLLNSPLHF,TGTGCCAGCAGATTTGTACTTTTAAATTCACCCCTCCACTTT
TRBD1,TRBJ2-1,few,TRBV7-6,CASSFNLLGDREFF,TGTGCCAGCAGCTTCAATCTCCTCGGGGACAGGGAGTTCTTC
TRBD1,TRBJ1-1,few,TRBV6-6,CASRDGQGGAEAFF,TGTGCCAGCAGAGACGGACAGGGAGGAGCTGAAGCTTTCTTT
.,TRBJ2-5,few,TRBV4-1,CASSQLTVSQDQETQYF,TGCGCCAGCAGCCAACTTACCGTCTCACAGGACCAAGAGACCCAGTACTTC
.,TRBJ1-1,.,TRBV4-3,CASSQGPGYPEAFF,TGCGCCAGCAGCCAAGGGCCGGGGTATCCTGAAGCTTTCTTT
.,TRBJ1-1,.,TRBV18,CASSPRADPNTEAFF,TGTGCCAGCTCACCGAGGGCGGATCCGAACACTGAAGCTTTCTTT
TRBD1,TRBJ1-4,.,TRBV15,CATRPRDRGFKLFF,TGTGCCACCAGACCCCGGGACAGGGGGTTTAAACTGTTTTTT
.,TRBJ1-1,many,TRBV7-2,CASSSISGRGNTEAFF,TGTGCCAGCAGCTCAATCTCCGGCAGGGGGAACACTGAAGCTTTCTTT
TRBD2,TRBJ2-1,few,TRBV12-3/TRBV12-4,CASSPMGLADNNEQFF,TGTGCCAGCAGTCCCATGGGACTAGCGGATAACAATGAGCAGTTCTTC
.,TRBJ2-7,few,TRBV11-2,CASSTELGYEQYF,TGTGCCAGCAGCACGGAACTGGGCTACGAGCAGTACTTC
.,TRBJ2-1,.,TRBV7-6,CASSLLTSTYNEQFF,TGTGCCAGCAGCTTACTCACTAGTACCTACAATGAGCAGTTCTTC
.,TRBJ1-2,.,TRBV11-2,CASSSYVGTQGRANYGYTF,TGTGCCAGCAGCTCCTACGTCGGGACTCAAGGCCGAGCTAACTATGGCTACACCTTC
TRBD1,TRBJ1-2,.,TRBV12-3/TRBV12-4,CASSSTAGTGRCTF,TGTGCCAGCAGTTCTACGGCCGGGACAGGTCGTTGCACCTTC
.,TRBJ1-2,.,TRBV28,CASTLLGSPGLSSNYGYTF,TGTGCCAGCACCCTTTTAGGTAGTCCGGGCCTCTCTTCCAACTATGGCTACACCTTC
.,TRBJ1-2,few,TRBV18,CASSPLSGLETDGYTF,TGTGCCAGCTCACCGCTATCGGGGCTAGAAACGGATGGCTACACCTTC
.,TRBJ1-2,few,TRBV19,CASGDERESGYTF,TGTGCCAGTGGGGATGAGCGGGAGAGTGGCTACACCTTC
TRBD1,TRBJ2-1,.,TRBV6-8,CASSSPRTGAHYNEQFF,TGTGCCAGCAGTTCCCCCCGGACAGGGGCCCATTACAATGAGCAGTTCTTC
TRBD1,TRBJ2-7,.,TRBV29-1,CSVVLGTGGIYEQYF,TGCAGCGTTGTCCTGGGGACAGGGGGTATATACGAGCAGTACTTC
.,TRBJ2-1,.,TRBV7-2,CASFSGSYNEQFF,TGTGCCAGCTTTAGCGGTAGCTACAATGAGCAGTTCTTC
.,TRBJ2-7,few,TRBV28,CASSYGRLPVGLDEQYF,TGTGCCAGCAGTTATGGGAGACTCCCAGTCGGTTTAGACGAGCAGTACTTC
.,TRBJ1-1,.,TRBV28,CASLTSGTANTEAFF,TGTGCCAGCCTCACCTCCGGGACGGCAAACACTGAAGCTTTCTTT
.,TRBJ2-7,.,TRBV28,CASSQGPDWEYF,TGTGCCAGCAGCCAAGGACCCGACTGGGAGTACTTC
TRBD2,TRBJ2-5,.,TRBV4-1,CASSQLTSGRETQYF,TGCGCCAGCAGCCAACTCACTAGCGGGAGAGAGACCCAGTACTTC
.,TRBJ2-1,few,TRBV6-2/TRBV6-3,CASSYSSSSSYNEQFF,TGTGCCAGCAGTTACTCGAGTTCGAGCTCCTACAATGAGCAGTTCTTC
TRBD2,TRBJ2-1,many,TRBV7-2,CASSPPGSGRLGQFF,TGTGCCAGCAGCCCACCAGGTAGCGGGAGGTTAGGGCAGTTCTTC